These T cell receptor beta chains were read from a single sample in a study of blood T cell repertoires in COVID-19. Assay: immunoSEQ multiplex PCR; the TCRdb copy retains only in-frame clones and omits some. The sample holds tens of thousands of clones, approximately 79% seen once. Material for sequencing was peripheral blood. The source is a human donor in a cohort sampled during active COVID-19. CDR3s include the opening cysteine and the closing phenylalanine or tryptophan. The D gene is left open where the match is weak. Expanded clones get a size class; other rows say once, few or many, or leave the size out.

J gene	clone size	V gene	D gene	CDR3 protein	CDR3 DNA
TRBJ2-7	.	TRBV18	TRBD2	CASSPASGTSEKTYEQYF	TGTGCCAGCTCACCCGCCTCCGGGACTAGCGAGAAAACCTACGAGCAGTACTTC
TRBJ2-1	.	TRBV7-2	.	CASSLASGMGNEQFF	TGTGCCAGCAGCTTAGCATCGGGGATGGGGAATGAGCAGTTCTTC
TRBJ2-5	many	TRBV5-4	TRBD1	CASSRTGERETQYF	TGTGCCAGCAGCCGTACAGGGGAACGAGAGACCCAGTACTTC
TRBJ1-5	.	TRBV3-1/TRBV3-2	TRBD1	CASSPGTGSNQPQHF	TGTGCCAGCAGCCCCGGGACAGGTTCCAATCAGCCCCAGCATTTT
TRBJ2-7	few	TRBV4-1	.	CASSQDKRSEQYF	TGCGCCAGCAGCCAAGATAAGCGTTCCGAGCAGTACTTC
TRBJ1-2	.	TRBV19	TRBD1	CASSAGQGVEGYTF	TGTGCCAGTAGTGCGGGACAGGGCGTCGAGGGCTACACCTTC
TRBJ1-5	.	TRBV18	.	CASSTPGPRGQPQHF	TGTGCCAGCTCAACTCCGGGACCCAGGGGCCAGCCCCAGCATTTT
TRBJ1-3	once	TRBV10-1	.	CASSVEGYSGNTIYF	TGCGCCAGCAGTGTGGAGGGGTACTCTGGAAACACCATATATTTT
TRBJ1-1	.	TRBV27	TRBD1	CASSFGQGGSTEAFF	TGTGCCAGCAGTTTCGGACAGGGAGGGAGCACTGAAGCTTTCTTT
TRBJ2-2	.	TRBV27	TRBD2	CASSRAGVTTGELFF	TGTGCCAGCAGCCGCGCGGGGGTTACCACCGGGGAGCTGTTTTTT
TRBJ2-1	.	TRBV7-9	TRBD2	CASSPTSGRAGYNEQFF	TGTGCCAGCAGCCCAACTAGCGGGAGGGCCGGATACAATGAGCAGTTCTTC
TRBJ1-4	.	TRBV5-6	TRBD1	CASSLARGTVSLFF	TGTGCCAGCAGCTTGGCCAGGGGGACAGTGTCACTGTTTTTT
TRBJ2-3	.	TRBV30	.	CAWSVPFQGLGYF	TGTGCCTGGAGTGTCCCTTTTCAGGGTCTTGGGTATTTT
TRBJ2-7	.	TRBV4-1	TRBD2	CASSQESLADASYEQYF	TGCGCCAGCAGCCAAGAGTCCCTAGCGGATGCCTCCTACGAGCAGTACTTC
TRBJ2-5	.	TRBV24-1	.	CAPLSDRQYF	TGTGCCCCCCTCAGCGACAGGCAGTACTTC
TRBJ2-7	.	TRBV6-1	.	CASSEEGRGFREQYF	TGTGCCAGCAGTGAAGAGGGGAGGGGGTTCCGCGAGCAGTACTTC
TRBJ2-7	.	TRBV11-2	.	CASSLVDSAYEQYF	TGTGCCAGCAGCTTAGTAGACTCTGCCTACGAGCAGTACTTC
TRBJ1-3	few	TRBV6-5	.	CASNPARGNTIYF	TGTGCCAGCAATCCGGCCCGGGGGAACACCATATATTTT
TRBJ2-7	.	TRBV7-9	.	CASSLIQGSYEQYF	TGTGCCAGCAGCTTGATACAGGGATCCTACGAGCAGTACTTC
TRBJ1-1	.	TRBV29-1	TRBD1	CSGGQGNTEAFF	TGCAGCGGTGGACAGGGGAACACTGAAGCTTTCTTT
TRBJ2-3	.	TRBV21-1	.	CASSKRGAGPTDTQYF	TGTGCCAGCAGCAAAAGAGGGGCGGGACCCACAGATACGCAGTATTTT
TRBJ2-1	.	TRBV5-1	.	CASSLLGVDEQFF	TGCGCCAGCAGCTTGTTAGGGGTAGATGAGCAGTTCTTC
TRBJ2-2	once	TRBV30	TRBD1	CAWAHPTGEAGELFF	TGTGCCTGGGCCCACCCGACAGGGGAGGCCGGGGAGCTGTTTTTT
TRBJ2-3	.	TRBV27	TRBD2	CASSFGLGTDTQYF	TGTGCCAGCAGTTTCGGACTAGGCACAGATACGCAGTATTTT
TRBJ2-7	.	TRBV5-4	TRBD1	CASNHRDSYEQYF	TGTGCCAGCAACCACAGGGACAGCTACGAGCAGTACTTC
TRBJ2-5	.	TRBV25-1	TRBD2	CASSEGQTSGRETQYF	TGTGCCAGCAGTGAAGGTCAGACTAGCGGGAGAGAGACCCAGTACTTC
TRBJ2-1	.	TRBV7-3	TRBD2	CASSRLAGLNEQFF	TGTGCCAGCAGCCGACTAGCGGGATTGAATGAGCAGTTCTTC
TRBJ2-1	.	TRBV29-1	TRBD1	CSVGHRGPNEQFF	TGCAGCGTTGGCCACAGGGGGCCCAATGAGCAGTTCTTC
TRBJ2-7	.	TRBV18	TRBD2	CASSREGVSVEQYF	TGTGCCAGCTCGCGGGAGGGAGTCAGTGTTGAGCAGTACTTC
TRBJ2-2	.	TRBV5-1	.	CASSPEGAGELFF	TGCGCCAGCAGCCCTGAGGGAGCCGGGGAGCTGTTTTTT
TRBJ1-1	.	TRBV2	.	CASSGDRSEAFF	TGTGCCAGCAGTGGAGACAGATCTGAAGCTTTCTTT
TRBJ1-4	once	TRBV3-1/TRBV3-2	TRBD1	CASSQDSLSRQGEKLFF	TGTGCCAGCAGCCAAGACTCCCTTTCCCGACAGGGTGAAAAACTGTTTTTT
TRBJ1-5	once	TRBV7-2	.	CASSIDSRNQPQHF	TGTGCCAGCAGCATTGACAGTCGGAATCAGCCCCAGCATTTT
TRBJ1-1	few	TRBV5-4	TRBD1	CASEKTGYPEAFF	TGTGCCAGCGAAAAGACAGGGTACCCTGAAGCTTTCTTT
TRBJ2-5	.	TRBV14	TRBD2	CASSPPTIAGGGTQYF	TGTGCCAGCAGCCCCCCAACGATAGCGGGAGGAGGGACCCAGTACTTC
TRBJ1-1	.	TRBV6-5	.	CASSPQGRATTEAFF	TGTGCCAGCAGTCCTCAAGGCAGGGCTACGACTGAAGCTTTCTTT
TRBJ2-3	few	TRBV7-3	TRBD1	CASAPGQGNFRKYF	TGTGCCAGCGCTCCGGGACAGGGAAATTTCCGGAAGTATTTT
TRBJ2-7	.	TRBV6-2/TRBV6-3	TRBD2	CASSWRPGLAGEGHEQYF	TGTGCCAGCAGCTGGCGCCCGGGACTAGCGGGAGAAGGGCACGAGCAGTACTTC
TRBJ2-1	.	TRBV27	TRBD2	CASSLREVYNEQFF	TGTGCCAGCAGTTTGCGGGAGGTCTACAATGAGCAGTTCTTC
TRBJ1-6	.	TRBV28	.	CASSLGRRGRGSPLHF	TGTGCCAGCAGTTTGGGGCGCAGGGGAAGAGGGTCACCCCTCCACTTT
TRBJ2-7	.	TRBV18	.	CASSRQDSYEQYF	TGTGCCAGCTCCCGACAGGACTCCTACGAGCAGTACTTC
TRBJ2-1	.	TRBV18	TRBD2	CASSLAGVYNEQFF	TGTGCCAGCTCCCTAGCGGGAGTGTACAATGAGCAGTTCTTC
TRBJ2-2	.	TRBV19	TRBD1	CASSIPLITGQGSTGELFF	TGTGCCAGTAGTATCCCGCTCATCACGGGACAGGGTTCCACCGGGGAGCTGTTTTTT
TRBJ1-2	.	TRBV9	.	CASSPERIRYTF	TGTGCCAGCAGCCCAGAACGTATCCGCTACACCTTC
TRBJ2-1	.	TRBV7-8	TRBD2	CASSPAGGFYNEQFF	TGTGCCAGCAGCCCCGCGGGGGGGTTCTACAATGAGCAGTTCTTC
TRBJ1-5	.	TRBV11-1	.	CASSLDRGNNQPQHF	TGTGCCAGCAGCTTAGATAGGGGTAACAATCAGCCCCAGCATTTT
TRBJ2-7	.	TRBV6-2/TRBV6-3	TRBD1	CASSLDRVKYEQYF	TGTGCCAGCAGTTTGGACAGGGTTAAATACGAGCAGTACTTC
TRBJ2-5	.	TRBV5-1	.	CASGPGVGEQETQYF	TGCGCCAGCGGCCCGGGCGTCGGGGAACAAGAGACCCAGTACTTC
TRBJ2-1	.	TRBV14	.	CASSQGPDGDWGRRVQFF	TGTGCCAGCAGCCAAGGACCCGACGGAGACTGGGGCCGTAGGGTGCAGTTCTTC
TRBJ1-5	.	TRBV2	TRBD1	CASSGAGGSNQPQHF	TGTGCCAGCAGTGGGGCAGGGGGCAGCAATCAGCCCCAGCATTTT